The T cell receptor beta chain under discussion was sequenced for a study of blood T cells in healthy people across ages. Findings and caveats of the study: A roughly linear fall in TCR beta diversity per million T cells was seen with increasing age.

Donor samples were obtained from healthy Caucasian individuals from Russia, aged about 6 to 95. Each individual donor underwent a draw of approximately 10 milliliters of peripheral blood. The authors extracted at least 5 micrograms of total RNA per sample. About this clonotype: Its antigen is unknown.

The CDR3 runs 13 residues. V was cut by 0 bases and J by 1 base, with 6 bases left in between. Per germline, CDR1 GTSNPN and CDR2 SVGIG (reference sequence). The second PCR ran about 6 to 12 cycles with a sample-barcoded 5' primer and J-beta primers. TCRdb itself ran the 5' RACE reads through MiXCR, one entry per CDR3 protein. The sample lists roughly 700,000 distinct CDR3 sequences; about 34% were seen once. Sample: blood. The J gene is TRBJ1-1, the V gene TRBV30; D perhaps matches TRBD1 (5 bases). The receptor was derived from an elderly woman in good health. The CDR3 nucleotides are TGTGCCTGGAGTGTGACAGCGAACACTGAAGCTTTCTTT. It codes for CAWSVTANTEAFF.